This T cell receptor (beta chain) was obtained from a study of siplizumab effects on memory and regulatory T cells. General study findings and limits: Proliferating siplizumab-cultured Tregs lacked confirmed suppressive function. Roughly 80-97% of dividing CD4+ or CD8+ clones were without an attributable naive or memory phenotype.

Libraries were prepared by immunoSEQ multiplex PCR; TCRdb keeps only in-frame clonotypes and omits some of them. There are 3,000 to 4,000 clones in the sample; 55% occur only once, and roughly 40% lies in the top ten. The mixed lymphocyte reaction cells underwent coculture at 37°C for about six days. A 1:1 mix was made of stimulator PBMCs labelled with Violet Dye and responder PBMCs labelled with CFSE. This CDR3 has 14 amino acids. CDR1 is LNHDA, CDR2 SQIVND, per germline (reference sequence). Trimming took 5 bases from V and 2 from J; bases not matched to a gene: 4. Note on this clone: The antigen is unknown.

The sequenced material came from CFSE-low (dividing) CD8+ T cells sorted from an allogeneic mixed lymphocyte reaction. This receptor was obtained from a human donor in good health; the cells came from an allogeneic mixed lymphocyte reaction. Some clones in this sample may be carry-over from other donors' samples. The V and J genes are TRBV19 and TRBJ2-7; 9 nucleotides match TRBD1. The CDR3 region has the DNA TGTGCCAGTAGTCAGGGACAGGGACCCTACGAGCAGTACTTC. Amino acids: CASSQGQGPYEQYF.